Presented here are 18 T cell receptor beta chains from one specimen sequenced in a study of blood T cells in healthy people across ages. PCR was performed a second time for about 7 to 11 cycles using a sample-barcoded 5' primer and a J-beta primer mix. Each CDR3 protein gets one entry after TCRdb re-called the 5' RACE reads with MiXCR. This sample carries 850,000 to 1,100,000 distinct CDR3 sequences, about two fifths of them seen once, and the ten largest clones take about an eighth. Sequenced sample: blood. All receptors come from a young man in good health.

This chain uses TRBV29-1 with TRBJ1-6, with 7 bases lining up with TRBD1. CDR1 is SQVTM and CDR2 is ANQGSEA in the germline V gene. The CDR3 contains 13 residues. With V trimmed by 6 bases and J by 6 bases, 5 bases remained unmatched. The CDR3: CSVRQGGNSPLHF. Here the CDR3 DNA reads TGCAGCGTCCGACAGGGCGGTAATTCACCCCTCCACTTT.

The gene calls are TRBV6-5 and TRBJ2-1, with a weak D call TRBD1 (6 bases). The CDR3 has 13 amino acids. Germline-derived CDR1 and CDR2 are MNHEY and SVGAGI. V was trimmed by 0 bases and J by 8 bases, leaving 8 bases between them. CDR3 loop: CASSYSGTYEQFF. The CDR3 DNA follows: TGTGCCAGCAGTTACTCCGGGACATATGAGCAGTTCTTC.

This clonotype has only a few counts. The chain has TRBV6-6 and TRBJ1-2; D gene ambiguous. The CDR3 runs to 13 residues. Germline-derived CDR1 and CDR2 are MNHNY and SVGAGI (reference sequence). The V gene lost 8 bases and the J gene lost 4 bases, with 14 bases spanning the gap. CDR3 sequence: CASSLRVGYGYTF. The CDR3 nucleotides are TGTGCCAGCTCCCTGAGGGTCGGCTATGGCTACACCTTC.

V and J are TRBV18 and TRBJ1-4; possible D gene TRBD1, 5 bases. The germline V gene has CDR1 KGHSH and CDR2 LQKENI. V lost 3 bases and J lost 11, with 22 bases in between. There are 16 residues in the CDR3. The CDR3 nucleotides are TGTGCCAGCTCACCCCTAGACCGGGGGGATATGAAGAAACTGTTTTTT. This codes for CASSPLDRGDMKKLFF.

This clonotype has more than one count but fewer than ten. J is TRBJ2-2 and V is TRBV9; D remains ambiguous. The V end lost 6 bases, the J end lost 0 bases, and 9 bases lay between the germline ends. Looked up from germline, CDR1 is SGDLS and CDR2 is YYNGEE. The CDR3 has 14 residues. CDR3 in amino acids: CASKIGTNTGELFF. The CDR3 DNA reads as TGTGCCAGCAAGATAGGTACGAACACCGGGGAGCTGTTTTTT.

This clonotype was counted a few times. The V and J genes are TRBV4-2 and TRBJ2-1, with 16 bases aligning to TRBD2. This CDR3 spans 19 amino acids. Looked up from germline, CDR1 is LGHNA and CDR2 is YNFKEQ. V lost 4 bases and J lost 7; bases outside the gene matches: 13. CDR3 sequence reads: CASSRTGTSGGVQWNEQFF. CDR3 nucleotide sequence: TGTGCCAGCAGCCGTACCGGGACTAGCGGGGGGGTCCAATGGAATGAGCAGTTCTTC.

This clonotype has only a few counts. The J gene is TRBJ2-1, the V gene TRBV5-1, with a possible D match to TRBD2 (7 bases). The CDR3 runs 16 residues. The V end was cut by 4 bases, the J end by 1 base, with 15 bases between. Germline V gives CDR1 SGHRS, CDR2 YFSETQ. The CDR3 DNA reads TGCGCCAGCAGCCAGACGGGGGGCCCTTCCTACAATGAGCAGTTCTTC. Protein product: CASSQTGGPSYNEQFF. Looking up the rest from reference TRBV5-1 and TRBJ2-1 gives the full variable domain: KAGVTQTPRYLIKTRGQQVTLSCSPISGHRSVSWYQQTPGQGLQFLFEYFSETQRNKGNFPGRFSGRQFSNSRSEMNVSTLELGDSALYLCASSQTGGPSYNEQFFGPGTRLTVL.

This clonotype has just a few counts. This chain uses TRBV13 with TRBJ2-4, with unresolved D. CDR1 PRHDT and CDR2 FYEKMQ come from the germline V gene (reference sequence). Trimming removed 3 bases from V and 3 bases from J, with 12 bases in between. The CDR3 runs to 15 residues. The CDR3 nucleotides are TGTGCCAGCAGCTTGCAACAATCGGACAAAAACATTCAGTACTTC. Translating it yields CASSLQQSDKNIQYF.

This clonotype occurred a few times. This chain links TRBV4-3 with TRBJ2-4; D ambiguous. The V and J ends lost 0 bases and 1 base respectively, with 10 bases between them. This CDR3 region has 16 residues. In germline, CDR1 is LGHNA, CDR2 YSLEER. The CDR3 sequence is CASSQDGVAAKNIQYF. The CDR3 nucleotides read TGCGCCAGCAGCCAAGATGGGGTGGCGGCCAAAAACATTCAGTACTTC.

The table lists this clonotype with a few counts. The chain combines TRBV12-3 or TRBV12-4 with TRBJ2-5; D not resolved. CDR3 length equals 14 residues. V dropped 0 bases and J dropped 5 bases, with 10 bases sitting between them. CDR3 in amino acids: CASSLARPTETQYF. The CDR3 nucleotides are TGTGCCAGCAGTTTAGCCCGGCCTACGGAGACCCAGTACTTC.

This clonotype appeared many times. This chain links TRBV20-1 with TRBJ2-3; 7 nucleotides match TRBD2. This CDR3 has 15 residues. Germline-derived CDR1 and CDR2 are DFQATT and SNEGSKA (reference sequence). Germline trimming cut 2 bases from V and 3 bases from J; bases unmatched to any gene: 8. The CDR3 here is CSARPRREGTDTQYF. In nucleotides, the CDR3 is TGCAGTGCTAGACCCCGGAGGGAGGGGACAGATACGCAGTATTTT.

A word on this clonotype: This may stem from a read error, because a much larger clone lies one nucleotide away. This sequence joins TRBV20-1 and TRBJ1-2; D gene ambiguous. The CDR3 totals 10 residues. Germline V lookup: CDR1 DFQATT, CDR2 SNEGSKA (reference sequence). CDR3 nucleotides: TGCAGTGTGACCGGGTTTGGCTGCACCTTC. This translates into CSVTGFGCTF.

This clonotype was recorded at least ten times. The genes are TRBV29-1 and TRBJ2-5; D unresolved. The germline V gene has CDR1 SQVTM and CDR2 ANQGSEA. The V end lost 7 bases, the J end lost 2 bases, and 14 bases lay between the germline ends. The length of the CDR3 is 13 residues. The CDR3 spells CSAESGLQETQYF. The DNA of the CDR3 is TGCAGCGCCGAATCAGGCCTTCAAGAGACCCAGTACTTC.

This clonotype was picked up one time. The rearrangement links TRBV7-2 to TRBJ2-3, with 7 bases identical to TRBD2. With 3 bases clipped from V and 8 bases from J, the junction kept 8 bases outside the gene matches. The CDR3 contains 14 residues. The germline CDR1 and CDR2 sequences are SGHTA and FQGNSA. In DNA form, the CDR3 reads TGTGCCAGCAGCTTGGGACCAACGGGGGGTACGCAGTATTTT. This sequence encodes CASSLGPTGGTQYF.

The chain links TRBV4-3 to TRBJ2-1; D might be TRBD1 or TRBD2, each matching 5 bases. This CDR3 is built from 14 residues. Per the germline V gene, CDR1 is LGHNA and CDR2 is YSLEER. V lost 2 bases and J 10 bases, leaving 15 bases between the germline ends. The CDR3 DNA reads as TGCGCCAGCAGCCAACAATACCGGGGCCAAGAGCAGTTCTTC. It specifies CASSQQYRGQEQFF.

The chain is built from TRBV20-1 and TRBJ2-3; tentative D call: TRBD2 (6 bases). Trimming removed 1 base from V and 1 base from J, with 9 bases in between. The CDR3 spans 14 residues. The germline gives CDR1 DFQATT, CDR2 SNEGSKA (reference sequence). The CDR3 DNA reads TGCAGTGCTAGAGTTTGGGAGGGCACAGATACGCAGTATTTT. Residues: CSARVWEGTDTQYF.

This clonotype was found a few times. The genes are TRBV6-5 and TRBJ2-1; D could derive from TRBD1 or TRBD2 (7 bases each). The V end was cut by 2 bases, the J end by 8 bases, with 16 bases between. The CDR3 is made up of 15 amino acids. The germline V gene encodes CDR1 MNHEY and CDR2 SVGAGI. The CDR3 DNA reads TGTGCCAGCAGTTACGTGGCAGGGGGGGCGGATGAGCAGTTCTTC. Translating it yields CASSYVAGGADEQFF.

The chain has TRBV12-3 or TRBV12-4 and TRBJ2-2; D is undetermined. The CDR3 covers 13 residues. V dropped 5 bases and J dropped 8 bases, with 12 bases sitting between them. CDR3 nucleotide sequence: TGTGCCAGCAGTCAAGACCCGCGAGGGGAGCTGTTTTTT. It translates to CASSQDPRGELFF.